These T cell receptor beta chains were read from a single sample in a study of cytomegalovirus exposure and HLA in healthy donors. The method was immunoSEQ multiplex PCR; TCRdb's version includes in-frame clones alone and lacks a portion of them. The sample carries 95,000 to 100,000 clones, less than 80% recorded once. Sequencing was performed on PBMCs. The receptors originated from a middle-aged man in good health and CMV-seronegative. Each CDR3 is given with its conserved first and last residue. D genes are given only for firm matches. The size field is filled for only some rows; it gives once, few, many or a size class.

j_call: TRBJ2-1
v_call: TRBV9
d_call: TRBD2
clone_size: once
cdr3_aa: CASSAGRASYNEQFF
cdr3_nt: TGTGCCAGCAGCGCCGGGAGGGCCTCCTACAATGAGCAGTTCTTC

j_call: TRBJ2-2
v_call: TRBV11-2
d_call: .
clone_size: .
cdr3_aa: CASSPRTGTATGELFF
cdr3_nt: TGTGCCAGCAGCCCCCGAACAGGGACGGCCACCGGGGAGCTGTTTTTT

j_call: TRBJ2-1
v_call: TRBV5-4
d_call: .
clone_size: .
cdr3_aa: CASSVTSYNEQFF
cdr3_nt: TGTGCCAGCAGCGTTACTAGCTACAATGAGCAGTTCTTC

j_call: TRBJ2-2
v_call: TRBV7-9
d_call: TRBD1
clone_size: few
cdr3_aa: CASSSQTGINTGELFF
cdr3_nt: TGTGCCAGCAGCTCGCAGACAGGGATTAACACCGGGGAGCTGTTTTTT

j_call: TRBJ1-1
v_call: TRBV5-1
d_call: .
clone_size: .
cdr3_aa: CASSFQGSEAFF
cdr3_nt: TGCGCCAGCAGCTTCCAGGGCTCTGAAGCTTTCTTT

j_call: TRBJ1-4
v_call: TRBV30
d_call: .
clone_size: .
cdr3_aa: CAWSVPRLPPKTVF
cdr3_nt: TGTGCCTGGAGTGTACCCAGACTCCCCCCGAAAACTGTTTTT

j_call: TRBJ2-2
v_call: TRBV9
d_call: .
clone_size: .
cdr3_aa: CASSVVGRPNTGELFF
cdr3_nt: TGTGCCAGCAGCGTAGTGGGGCGCCCGAACACCGGGGAGCTGTTTTTT

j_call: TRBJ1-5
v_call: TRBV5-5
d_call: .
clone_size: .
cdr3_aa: CASSLVGGPYSNQPQHF
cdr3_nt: TGTGCCAGCAGCCTCGTGGGGGGACCCTATAGCAATCAGCCCCAGCATTTT

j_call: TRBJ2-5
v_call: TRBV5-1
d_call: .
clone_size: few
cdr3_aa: CASSLLVSGQETQYF
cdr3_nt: TGCGCCAGCAGCTTGTTGGTTAGCGGCCAAGAGACCCAGTACTTC

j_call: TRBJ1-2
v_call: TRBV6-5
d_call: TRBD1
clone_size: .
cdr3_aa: CASSYGRGAYGYTF
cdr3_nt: TGTGCCAGCAGTTACGGCAGGGGGGCCTATGGCTACACCTTC

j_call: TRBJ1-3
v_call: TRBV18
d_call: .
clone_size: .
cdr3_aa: CASSRSGPNFFGNTIYF
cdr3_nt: TGTGCCAGCTCACGCTCCGGTCCGAACTTCTTTGGAAACACCATATATTTT

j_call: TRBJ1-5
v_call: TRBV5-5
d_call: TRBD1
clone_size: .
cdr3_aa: CASSSDRGRNQPQHF
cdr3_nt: TGTGCCAGCAGCTCCGACAGGGGGCGCAATCAGCCCCAGCATTTT

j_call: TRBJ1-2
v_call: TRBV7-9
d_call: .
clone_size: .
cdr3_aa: CASNSLGGEGDGYTF
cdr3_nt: TGTGCCAGCAACTCATTGGGAGGGGAAGGGGATGGCTACACCTTC

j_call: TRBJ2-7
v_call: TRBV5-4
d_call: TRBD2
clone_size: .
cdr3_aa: CASSNGTSGRAEQYF
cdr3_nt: TGTGCCAGCAGCAACGGGACTAGCGGGAGGGCCGAGCAGTACTTC

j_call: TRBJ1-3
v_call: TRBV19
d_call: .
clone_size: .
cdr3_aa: CASGTSSPGRSGNTIYF
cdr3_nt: TGTGCCAGTGGGACCTCATCTCCGGGGAGGTCTGGAAACACCATATATTTT

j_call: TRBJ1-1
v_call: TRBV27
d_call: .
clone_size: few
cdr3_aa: CASSGRSGRMNTEAFF
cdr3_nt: TGTGCCAGCAGTGGCAGGAGCGGCCGGATGAACACTGAAGCTTTCTTT

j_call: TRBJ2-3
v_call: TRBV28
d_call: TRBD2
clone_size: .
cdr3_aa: CASSSSQRGGSTDTQYF
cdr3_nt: TGTGCCAGCAGTTCATCTCAGCGGGGGGGGAGCACAGATACGCAGTATTTT

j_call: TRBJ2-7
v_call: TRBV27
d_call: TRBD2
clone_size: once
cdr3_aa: CASTHSGRGGYEQYF
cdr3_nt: TGTGCCAGCACCCACTCCGGGAGGGGAGGTTACGAGCAGTACTTC

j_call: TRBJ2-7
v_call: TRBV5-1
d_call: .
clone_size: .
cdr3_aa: CASSLVQAGEQYF
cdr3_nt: TGCGCCAGCAGCTTGGTCCAGGCTGGGGAGCAGTACTTC

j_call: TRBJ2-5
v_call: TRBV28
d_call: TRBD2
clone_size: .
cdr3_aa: CASSRGGARETQYF
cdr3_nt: TGTGCCAGCAGTCGGGGGGGGGCGCGGGAGACCCAGTACTTC

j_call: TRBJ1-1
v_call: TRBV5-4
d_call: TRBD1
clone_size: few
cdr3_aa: CASSSDRGTEAFF
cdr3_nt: TGTGCCAGCAGCTCGGACAGGGGCACTGAAGCTTTCTTT

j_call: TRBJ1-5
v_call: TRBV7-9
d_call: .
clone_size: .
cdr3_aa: CATGSNQPQHF
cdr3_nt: TGTGCCACCGGTAGCAATCAGCCCCAGCATTTT

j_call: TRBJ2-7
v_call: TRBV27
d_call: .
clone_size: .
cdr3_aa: CASSFIGREQYF
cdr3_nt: TGTGCCAGCAGTTTCATCGGGAGAGAGCAGTACTTC

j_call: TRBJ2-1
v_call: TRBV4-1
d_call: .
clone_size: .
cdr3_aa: CASSQASASYNEQFF
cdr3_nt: TGCGCCAGCAGCCAAGCGAGCGCCTCCTACAATGAGCAGTTCTTC

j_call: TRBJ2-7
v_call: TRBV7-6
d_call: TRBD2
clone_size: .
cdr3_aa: CASSPMRERTYEQYF
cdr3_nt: TGTGCCAGCAGCCCGATGCGGGAGCGAACGTACGAGCAGTACTTC

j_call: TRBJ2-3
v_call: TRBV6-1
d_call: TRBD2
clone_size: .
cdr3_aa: CASSVVRGYGDTQYF
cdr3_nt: TGTGCCAGCAGTGTTGTGCGGGGGTATGGAGATACGCAGTATTTT

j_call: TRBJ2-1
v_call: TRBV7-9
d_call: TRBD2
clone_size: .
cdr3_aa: CASSLRTSGRSYNEQFF
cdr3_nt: TGTGCCAGCAGCCTTAGGACTAGCGGGAGATCCTACAATGAGCAGTTCTTC

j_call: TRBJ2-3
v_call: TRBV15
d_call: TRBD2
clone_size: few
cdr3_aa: CATSRDFQLAGGNTQYF
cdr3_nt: TGTGCCACCAGCAGAGATTTTCAACTAGCGGGGGGAAATACGCAGTATTTT

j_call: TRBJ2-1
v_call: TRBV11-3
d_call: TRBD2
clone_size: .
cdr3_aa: CASSPDLAGIGEQFF
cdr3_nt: TGTGCCAGCAGCCCAGACCTAGCGGGAATTGGCGAGCAGTTCTTC

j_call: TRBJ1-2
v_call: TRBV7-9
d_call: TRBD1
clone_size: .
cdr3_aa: CASSLTGADGYTF
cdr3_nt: TGTGCCAGCAGCTTAACAGGGGCGGATGGCTACACCTTC

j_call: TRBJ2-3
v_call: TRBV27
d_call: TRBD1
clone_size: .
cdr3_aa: CASRGQGRTDTQYF
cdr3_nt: TGTGCCAGCAGGGGACAGGGACGAACAGATACGCAGTATTTT

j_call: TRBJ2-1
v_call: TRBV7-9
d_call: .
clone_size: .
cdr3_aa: CASSFEDVAALYNEQFF
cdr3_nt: TGTGCCAGCAGCTTTGAGGACGTAGCGGCGCTCTACAATGAGCAGTTCTTC

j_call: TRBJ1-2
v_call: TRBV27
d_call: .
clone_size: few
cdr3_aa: CASRGRGLGYTF
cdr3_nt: TGTGCCAGCCGCGGCAGGGGTCTTGGCTACACCTTC

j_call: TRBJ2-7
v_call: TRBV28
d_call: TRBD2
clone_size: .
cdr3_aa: CASSPGREIAYEQYF
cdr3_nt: TGTGCCAGCTCCCCCGGGCGGGAGATCGCCTACGAGCAGTACTTC

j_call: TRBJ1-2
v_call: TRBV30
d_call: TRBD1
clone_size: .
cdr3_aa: CADRETNYGYTF
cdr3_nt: TGTGCTGACAGGGAAACTAACTATGGCTACACCTTC

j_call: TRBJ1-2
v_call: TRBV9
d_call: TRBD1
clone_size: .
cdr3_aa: CASSPSPGTGDGYTF
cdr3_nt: TGTGCCAGCAGCCCCAGCCCCGGGACAGGGGATGGCTACACCTTC

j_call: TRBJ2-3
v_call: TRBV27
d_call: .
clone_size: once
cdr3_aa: CASRRSSGVTYTDTQYF
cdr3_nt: TGTGCCAGCCGGAGAAGCAGCGGAGTGACCTACACAGATACGCAGTATTTT

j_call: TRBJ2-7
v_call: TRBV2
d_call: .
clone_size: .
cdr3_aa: CASSEAPQGEEQYF
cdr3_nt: TGTGCCAGCAGTGAAGCGCCGCAGGGTGAAGAGCAGTACTTC

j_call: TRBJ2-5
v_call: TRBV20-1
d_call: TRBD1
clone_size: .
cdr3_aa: CSAPTGPTQYF
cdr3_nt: TGCAGTGCCCCGACAGGGCCAACCCAGTACTTC

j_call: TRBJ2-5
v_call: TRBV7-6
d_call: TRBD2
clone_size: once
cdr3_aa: CASSLLTSGKETQYF
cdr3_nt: TGTGCCAGCAGCTTACTGACTAGCGGAAAAGAGACCCAGTACTTC

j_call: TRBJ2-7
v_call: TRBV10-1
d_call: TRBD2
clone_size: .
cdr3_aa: CASSEGAGGNYEQYF
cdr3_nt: TGCGCCAGCAGTGAGGGAGCGGGGGGTAACTACGAGCAGTACTTC

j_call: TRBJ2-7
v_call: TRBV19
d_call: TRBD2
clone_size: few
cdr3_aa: CASSPGTSDYEQYF
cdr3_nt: TGTGCCAGTAGCCCCGGGACTAGTGACTACGAGCAGTACTTC

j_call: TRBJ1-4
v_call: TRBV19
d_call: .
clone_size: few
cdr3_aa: CASSIYSGANEKLFF
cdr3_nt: TGTGCCAGTAGTATTTACTCAGGGGCTAATGAAAAACTGTTTTTT

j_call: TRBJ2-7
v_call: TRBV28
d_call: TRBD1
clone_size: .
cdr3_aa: CASSFGRGLEQYF
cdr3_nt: TGTGCCAGCAGTTTTGGCAGGGGGCTCGAGCAGTACTTC

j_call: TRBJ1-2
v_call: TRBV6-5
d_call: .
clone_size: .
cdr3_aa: CASSSGLGYTF
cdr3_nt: TGTGCCAGCAGTTCCGGACTAGGCTACACCTTC

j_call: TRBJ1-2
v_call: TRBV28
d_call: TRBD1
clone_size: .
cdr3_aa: CASSTIPRGRRGYTF
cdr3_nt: TGTGCCAGCAGTACGATCCCAAGGGGGCGCCGGGGCTACACCTTC

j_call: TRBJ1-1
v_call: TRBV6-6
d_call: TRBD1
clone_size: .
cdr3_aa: CASSYSPDRGNTEAFF
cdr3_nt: TGTGCCAGCAGTTATTCGCCAGACAGGGGGAACACTGAGGCTTTCTTT

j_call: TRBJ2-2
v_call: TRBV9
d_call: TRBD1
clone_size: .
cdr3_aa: CASSPGTGVTGELFF
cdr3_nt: TGTGCCAGCAGCCCTGGGACAGGGGTCACCGGGGAGCTGTTTTTT

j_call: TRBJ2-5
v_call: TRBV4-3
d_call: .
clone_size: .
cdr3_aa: CASSQVWGGGGVQETQYF
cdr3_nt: TGCGCCAGCAGCCAAGTTTGGGGCGGCGGAGGGGTGCAAGAGACCCAGTACTTC

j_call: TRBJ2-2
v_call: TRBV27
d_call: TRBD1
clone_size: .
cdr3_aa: CASSSLEQGFGMAGELFF
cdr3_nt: TGTGCCAGCAGTTCCTTAGAACAGGGGTTTGGAATGGCCGGGGAGCTGTTTTTT

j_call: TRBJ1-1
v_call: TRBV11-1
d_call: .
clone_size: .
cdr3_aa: CASSRGIDTEAFF
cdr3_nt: TGTGCCAGCAGCCGGGGGATCGACACTGAAGCTTTCTTT

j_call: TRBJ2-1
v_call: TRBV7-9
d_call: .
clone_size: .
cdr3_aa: CASSSSRGYNEQFF
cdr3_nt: TGTGCCAGCAGCTCTAGCCGTGGGTACAATGAGCAGTTCTTC

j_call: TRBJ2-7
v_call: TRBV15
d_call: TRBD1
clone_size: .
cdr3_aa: CATSRGTGVLYEQYF
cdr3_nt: TGTGCCACCAGCAGAGGGACAGGGGTCCTCTACGAGCAGTACTTC

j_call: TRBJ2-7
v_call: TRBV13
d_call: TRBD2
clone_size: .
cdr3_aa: CASSFRGGDYEQYF
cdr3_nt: TGTGCCAGCAGCTTCCGCGGGGGGGACTACGAGCAGTACTTC